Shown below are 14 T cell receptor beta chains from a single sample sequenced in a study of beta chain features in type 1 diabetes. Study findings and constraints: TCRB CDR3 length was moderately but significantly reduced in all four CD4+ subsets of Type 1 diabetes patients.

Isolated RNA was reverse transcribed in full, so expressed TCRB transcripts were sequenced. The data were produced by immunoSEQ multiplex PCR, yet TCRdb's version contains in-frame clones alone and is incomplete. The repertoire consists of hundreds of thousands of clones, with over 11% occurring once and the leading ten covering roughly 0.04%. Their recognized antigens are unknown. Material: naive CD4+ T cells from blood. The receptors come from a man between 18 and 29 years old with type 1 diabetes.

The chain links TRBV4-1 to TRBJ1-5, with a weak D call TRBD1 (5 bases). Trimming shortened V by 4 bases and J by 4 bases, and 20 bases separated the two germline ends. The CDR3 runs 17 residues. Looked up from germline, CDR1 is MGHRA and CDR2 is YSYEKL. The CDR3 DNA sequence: TGCGCCAGCAGCCCGACGGCCGGTGGGGGAAGAAATCAGCCCCAGCATTTT. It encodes CASSPTAGGGRNQPQHF.

The CDR3 nucleotides read TGTGCCATCAGGCCAGACAGTCGAGGTGGCTACACCTTC. As protein: CAIRPDSRGGYTF. This chain connects TRBV10-3 to TRBJ1-2; D perhaps matches TRBD1 (5 bases). The germline V and J ends were trimmed by 6 bases and 7 bases, with 15 bases remaining between them. CDR3 size: 13 residues. Germline CDR1 reads ENHRY; CDR2 reads SYGVKD.

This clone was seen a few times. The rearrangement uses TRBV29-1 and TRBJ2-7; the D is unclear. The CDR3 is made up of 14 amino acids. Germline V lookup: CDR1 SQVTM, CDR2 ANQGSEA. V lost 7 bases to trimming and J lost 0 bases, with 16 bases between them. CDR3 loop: CSAKQDTGSYEQYF. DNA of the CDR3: TGCAGCGCAAAACAAGATACTGGCTCCTACGAGCAGTACTTC.

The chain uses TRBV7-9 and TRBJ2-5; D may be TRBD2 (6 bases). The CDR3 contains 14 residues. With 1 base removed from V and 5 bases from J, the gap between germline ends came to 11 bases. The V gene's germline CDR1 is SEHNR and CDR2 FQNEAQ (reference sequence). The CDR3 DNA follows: TGTGCCAGCAGCTTAGGATCCGGGAGTGAGACCCAGTACTTC. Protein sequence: CASSLGSGSETQYF.

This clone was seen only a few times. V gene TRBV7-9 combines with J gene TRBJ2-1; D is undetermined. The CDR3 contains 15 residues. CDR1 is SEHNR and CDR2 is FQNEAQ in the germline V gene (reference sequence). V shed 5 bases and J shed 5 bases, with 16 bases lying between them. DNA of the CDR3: TGTGCCAGCAGCCCCTCCAGATCGGTTAACAATGAGCAGTTCTTC. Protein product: CASSPSRSVNNEQFF.

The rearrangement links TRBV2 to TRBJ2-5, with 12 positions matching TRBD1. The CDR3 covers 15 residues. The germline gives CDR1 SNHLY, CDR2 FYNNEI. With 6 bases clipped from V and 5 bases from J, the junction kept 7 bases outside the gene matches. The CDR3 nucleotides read TGTGCCAGCAGAAGCGGGACAGGGGGCATGGAGACCCAGTACTTC. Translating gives CASRSGTGGMETQYF.

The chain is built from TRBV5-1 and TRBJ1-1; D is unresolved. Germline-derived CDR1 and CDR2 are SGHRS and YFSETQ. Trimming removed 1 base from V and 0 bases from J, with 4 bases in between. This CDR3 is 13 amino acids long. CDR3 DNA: TGCGCCAGCAGCTTGCCCATGAACACTGAAGCTTTCTTT. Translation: CASSLPMNTEAFF. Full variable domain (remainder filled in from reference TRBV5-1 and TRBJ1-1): KAGVTQTPRYLIKTRGQQVTLSCSPISGHRSVSWYQQTPGQGLQFLFEYFSETQRNKGNFPGRFSGRQFSNSRSEMNVSTLELGDSALYLCASSLPMNTEAFFGQGTRLTVV.

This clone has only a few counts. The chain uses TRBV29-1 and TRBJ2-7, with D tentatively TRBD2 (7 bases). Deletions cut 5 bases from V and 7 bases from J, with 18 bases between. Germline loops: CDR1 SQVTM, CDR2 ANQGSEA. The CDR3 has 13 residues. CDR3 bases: TGCAGCGTTAGGGGGGCCGCCGGGAGGGAGCAGTACTTC. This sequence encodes CSVRGAAGREQYF.

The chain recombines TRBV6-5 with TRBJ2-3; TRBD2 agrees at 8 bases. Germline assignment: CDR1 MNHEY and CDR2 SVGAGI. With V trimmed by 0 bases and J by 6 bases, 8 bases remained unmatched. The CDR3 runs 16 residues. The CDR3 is CASSYSSGGVADTQYF. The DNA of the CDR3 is TGTGCCAGCAGTTACTCTTCGGGAGGGGTTGCCGATACGCAGTATTTT.

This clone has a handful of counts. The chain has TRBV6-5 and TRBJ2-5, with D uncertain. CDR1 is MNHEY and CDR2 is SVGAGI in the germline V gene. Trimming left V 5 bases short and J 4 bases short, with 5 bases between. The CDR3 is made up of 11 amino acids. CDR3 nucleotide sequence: TGTGCCAGCAGTCACGGAGAGACCCAGTACTTC. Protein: CASSHGETQYF.

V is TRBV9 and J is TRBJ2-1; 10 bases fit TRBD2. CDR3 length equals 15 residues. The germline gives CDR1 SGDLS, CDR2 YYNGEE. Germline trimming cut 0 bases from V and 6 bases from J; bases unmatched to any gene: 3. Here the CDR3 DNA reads TGTGCCAGCAGCGTAGGGGTAGCGGGAGGCAATGAGCAGTTCTTC. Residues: CASSVGVAGGNEQFF.

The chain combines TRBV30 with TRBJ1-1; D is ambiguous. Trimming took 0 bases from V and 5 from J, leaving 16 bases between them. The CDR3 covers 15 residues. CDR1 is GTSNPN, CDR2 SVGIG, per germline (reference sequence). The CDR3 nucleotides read TGTGCCTGGAGTGTACGTGGCCCACGGGGAACTGAAGCTTTCTTT. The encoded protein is CAWSVRGPRGTEAFF.

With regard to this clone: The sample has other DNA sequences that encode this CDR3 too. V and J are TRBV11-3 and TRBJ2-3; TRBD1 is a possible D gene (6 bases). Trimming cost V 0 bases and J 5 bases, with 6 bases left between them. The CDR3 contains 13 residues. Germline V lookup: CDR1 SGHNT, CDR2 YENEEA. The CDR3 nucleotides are TGTGCCAGCAGCTTAGAAGGGGGAGATACGCAGTATTTT. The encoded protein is CASSLEGGDTQYF.

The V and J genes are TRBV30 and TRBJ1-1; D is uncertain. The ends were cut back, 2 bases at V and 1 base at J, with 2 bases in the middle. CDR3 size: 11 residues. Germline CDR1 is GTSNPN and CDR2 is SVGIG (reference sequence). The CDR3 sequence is CAWSKNTEAFF. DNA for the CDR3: TGTGCCTGGAGTAAGAACACTGAAGCTTTCTTT.